This TCR beta chain derives from a study of early T cells in non-severe SARS-CoV-2 infection. About the research overall: Sequenced bulk RNA came from whole blood that was unsorted, and chains were unpaired. Findings and caveats of the study: There was a bias toward anti-spike CD8 responses in VDJdb matching, which missed private and CD4 specificities.

V was cut by 4 bases and J by 9 bases, with 10 bases left in between. This CDR3 has 13 residues. CDR1 and CDR2 from the germline V gene are MDHEN and SYDVKM. The TCR library protocol attached unique molecular identifiers to the individual cDNA molecules. A single record per CDR3 protein comes from TCRdb applying MiXCR to the 5' RACE reads. In the table there are about 80,000 distinct CDR3 sequences, roughly 13% of which are singletons. To note about this clonotype: Its specificity is not known.

The receptor was isolated from an adult who was a healthcare worker with PCR-confirmed SARS-CoV-2 infection or an uninfected control (not recorded which). V usage is TRBV28 and J usage is TRBJ1-6, with D unresolved. Sequencing was performed on whole blood. CDR3 sequence reads: CASSSHGSSPLHF. The CDR3 DNA reads TGTGCCAGCAGTTCGCACGGGTCTTCACCCCTCCACTTT.